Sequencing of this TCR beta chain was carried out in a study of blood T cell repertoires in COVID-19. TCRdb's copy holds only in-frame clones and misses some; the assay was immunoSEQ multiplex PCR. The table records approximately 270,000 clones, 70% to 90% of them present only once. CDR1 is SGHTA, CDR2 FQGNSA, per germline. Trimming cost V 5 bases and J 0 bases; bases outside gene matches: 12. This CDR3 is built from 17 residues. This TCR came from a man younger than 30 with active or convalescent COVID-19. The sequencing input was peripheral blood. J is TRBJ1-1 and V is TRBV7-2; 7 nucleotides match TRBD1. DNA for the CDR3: TGTGCCAGCAGCATCGGGAGACAGGGTTATATGAACACTGAAGCTTTCTTT. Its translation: CASSIGRQGYMNTEAFF.